Presented here are 16 T cell receptor beta chains from one specimen sequenced in a study of cytomegalovirus exposure and HLA in healthy donors. The method was immunoSEQ multiplex PCR; TCRdb's version includes in-frame clones alone and lacks a portion of them. The repertoire holds about 73,000 clones, with roughly 96% as singletons. The sequenced material came from PBMCs. The receptors were sampled from a young man in good health and CMV-seronegative.

CDR3 DNA sequence: TGCGCCAGCAGCCAGCTATGGGGGGAGGATACGCAGTATTTT. Translation gives CASSQLWGEDTQYF. V gene TRBV4-1 combines with J gene TRBJ2-3; maybe TRBD2 (6 bases). From germline, CDR1 is MGHRA and CDR2 YSYEKL. The germline V and J ends were trimmed by 3 bases and 6 bases, with 13 bases remaining between them. The CDR3 consists of 14 residues.

The CDR3: CASSQPTGGNTEAFF. Written as DNA, the CDR3 is TGCGCCAGCAGCCAACCGACAGGAGGGAACACTGAAGCTTTCTTT. V is TRBV4-1 and J is TRBJ1-1, with TRBD1 as a possible D gene (6 bases). V gave up 2 bases and J gave up 1 base, with 11 bases separating them. The CDR3 consists of 15 residues. Looked up from germline, CDR1 is MGHRA and CDR2 is YSYEKL.

The chain recombines TRBV5-4 with TRBJ2-2; TRBD2 matches 8 bases. The CDR3 runs to 16 residues. V shed 1 base and J 2 bases; nucleotides not matched to a gene: 4. Germline lookup yields CDR1 SGHNT and CDR2 YYREEE (reference sequence). This chain's CDR3 is CASSLSGGLNTGELFF. The CDR3 DNA follows: TGTGCCAGCAGCTTGTCGGGGGGGCTAAACACCGGGGAGCTGTTTTTT. Based on the CDR3 plus reference TRBV5-4 and TRBJ2-2, the full variable domain is ETGVTQSPTHLIKTRGQQVTLRCSSQSGHNTVSWYQQALGQGPQFIFQYYREEENGRGNFPPRFSGLQFPNYSSELNVNALELDDSALYLCASSLSGGLNTGELFFGEGSRLTVL.

CDR3 in DNA: TGCGCCAGCAGTCCCCGGGGCAGGGGGAACACCGGGGAGCTGTTTTTT. Amino acid sequence: CASSPRGRGNTGELFF. The V gene is TRBV23-1, the J gene TRBJ2-2, with D perhaps TRBD1 (6 bases). TRBV23-1 is reported as an ORF; its role is uncertain. The ends were cut back, 4 bases at V and 1 base at J, with 13 bases in the middle. CDR3 length: 16 residues.

This clone appeared a single time. This chain joins TRBV9 and TRBJ2-7; D is perhaps TRBD1 (6 bases). V was shortened by 4 bases and J by 5 bases, with 16 bases between the two germline ends. Germline V gives CDR1 SGDLS, CDR2 YYNGEE. This CDR3 is 14 amino acids long. The DNA of the CDR3 is TGTGCCAGCAGCCCAGGGGTTTCTCTGGACGAGCAGTACTTC. It specifies CASSPGVSLDEQYF.

V is TRBV11-3 and J is TRBJ1-2, with D hard to call. Germline-derived CDR1 and CDR2 are SGHNT and YENEEA. The CDR3 spans 13 residues. The V end lost 3 bases, the J end lost 6 bases, and 11 bases lay between the germline ends. The DNA for the CDR3 is TGTGCCAGCAGCTTCCACCGGGGAGATGGCTACACCTTC. This sequence encodes CASSFHRGDGYTF.

About this clone itself: The junction does not match germline at one end; this may be a read error. The gene calls are TRBV2 and TRBJ2-7, with TRBD1 as a possible D gene (6 bases). This CDR3 region has 16 residues. Germline CDR1 reads SNHLY; CDR2 reads FYNNEI. In DNA, the CDR3 is TGTGCCAGCAGCGAAGGCAGGGGCCTGAATCACTACGAGCAGTACTTC. Amino acid sequence: CASSEGRGLNHYEQYF. The full variable domain, rest sourced from reference TRBV2 and TRBJ2-7, is EPEVTQTPSHQVTQMGQEVILRCVPISNHLYFYWYRQILGQKVEFLVSFYNNEISEKSEIFDDQFSVERPDGSNFTLKIRSTKLEDSAMYFCASSEGRGLNHYEQYFGPGTRLTVT.

The chain joins TRBV11-2 to TRBJ1-3; possible D gene TRBD1, 5 bases. The CDR3 contains 13 residues. V lost 5 bases and J 0 bases, leaving 5 bases between the germline ends. Germline V lookup: CDR1 SGHAT, CDR2 FQNNGV. CDR3 in DNA: TGTGCCAGCAGCGGGGCCTCTGGAAACACCATATATTTT. It is translated as CASSGASGNTIYF.

The chain has TRBV29-1 and TRBJ2-3, with 9 positions matching TRBD2. J was trimmed by 2 bases and V by 6 bases; bases with no gene match: 12. Germline V gives CDR1 SQVTM, CDR2 ANQGSEA. CDR3 size: 16 residues. The CDR3 sequence: CSVGPPSGANTDTQYF. DNA for the CDR3: TGCAGCGTCGGGCCCCCTAGCGGGGCCAACACAGATACGCAGTATTTT.

This clone was seen once. The J gene is TRBJ2-3, the V gene TRBV5-1; TRBD1 matches at 7 bases. Trimming at V came to 2 bases and at J to 1 base, leaving 1 base not matched to a gene. There are 14 residues in the CDR3. CDR1 is SGHRS, CDR2 YFSETQ, per germline. The DNA for the CDR3 is TGCGCCAGCAGCTTAGACAGGGGCACAGATACGCAGTATTTT. This encodes CASSLDRGTDTQYF.

V gene TRBV6-1 combines with J gene TRBJ1-3; no reliable D call. Trimming removed 3 bases from V and 4 bases from J, with 7 bases in between. The germline CDR1 and CDR2 sequences are MNHNS and SASEGT. The CDR3 consists of 13 residues. In nucleotides, the CDR3 is TGTGCCAGCAGTGATTTCTTCGGAAACACCATATATTTT. Amino acids: CASSDFFGNTIYF.

This chain uses TRBV27 with TRBJ1-2; D may be TRBD1 (6 bases). Germline lookup yields CDR1 MNHEY and CDR2 SMNVEV (reference sequence). V lost 10 bases and J 3 bases, leaving 18 bases between the germline ends. This CDR3 has 14 amino acids. The CDR3 DNA sequence: TGTGCCACCTTTTCTAAGGGGGTACACTATGGCTACACCTTC. This translates into CATFSKGVHYGYTF.

This chain uses TRBV6-5 with TRBJ2-7; a weak D match, TRBD2 (5 bases). V was shortened by 2 bases and J by 2 bases, with 10 bases between the two germline ends. Per germline, CDR1 MNHEY and CDR2 SVGAGI. The CDR3 sequence is 14 residues long. CDR3 sequence: CASSYGGEAYEQYF. CDR3 coding DNA: TGTGCCAGCAGTTACGGAGGCGAGGCCTACGAGCAGTACTTC.

The gene calls are TRBV28 and TRBJ2-1, with 8 bases identical to TRBD1. This CDR3 has 17 amino acids. Losses at the gene ends were 5 bases for V and 3 bases for J; bases not matched to a gene: 12. Germline V CDR1 and CDR2: MDHEN, SYDVKM. The DNA for the CDR3 is TGTGCCAGCAGTCTTAGCCCCTACAGGGGGATCTACAATGAGCAGTTCTTC. Translating it yields CASSLSPYRGIYNEQFF. Supplemented by reference TRBV28 and TRBJ2-1, the full variable domain reads DVKVTQSSRYLVKRTGEKVFLECVQDMDHENMFWYRQDPGLGLRLIYFSYDVKMKEKGDIPEGYSVSREKKERFSLILESASTNQTSMYLCASSLSPYRGIYNEQFFGPGTRLTVL.

V gene TRBV18 combines with J gene TRBJ2-7, with D perhaps matching TRBD2 (6 bases). The CDR3 sequence is 16 residues long. V was pared by 2 bases and J by 0 bases, with 14 bases between. Looked up from germline, CDR1 is KGHSH and CDR2 is LQKENI. The chain's CDR3 is CASSPNSGLGSYEQYF. In DNA, the CDR3 is TGTGCCAGCTCACCAAACAGCGGGTTGGGCTCCTACGAGCAGTACTTC.

The chain carries TRBV28 and TRBJ1-4; 7 bases match TRBD1. Germline assignment: CDR1 MDHEN and CDR2 SYDVKM. CDR3 length: 14 amino acids. With V trimmed by 7 bases and J by 6 bases, 8 bases remained unmatched. The CDR3 loop is CASTLTGSYEKLFF. The CDR3 region has the DNA TGTGCCAGCACCTTGACAGGGTCATATGAAAAACTGTTTTTT.